The 19 T cell receptor beta chains in this list originate from one sample, sequenced in a study of OX40 agonist ivuxolimab in advanced cancers. Sequencing was performed with immunoSEQ multiplex PCR; in TCRdb, only in-frame clones are kept and a portion is missing. This sample has tens of thousands of clones, with about 82% found just once. Specimen: CD4+ or CD8+ T cells sorted from blood, collected in a trial of the OX40 agonist ivuxolimab. The receptors originated from an adult with an advanced solid tumor such as melanoma, head and neck, liver or kidney cancer.

The CDR3 region is CASSLVAREGYTF. The CDR3 nucleotides are TGTGCCAGCAGCTTAGTGGCTAGGGAGGGCTACACCTTC. V and J are TRBV7-8 and TRBJ1-2; D is uncertain. This CDR3 contains 13 residues. Trimming shortened V by 1 base and J by 8 bases, and 11 bases separated the two germline ends. Germline V gene sequence: CDR1 SGHVS, CDR2 FQNEAQ.

A single count supports this clone. This chain joins TRBV20-1 and TRBJ2-5; D unresolved. With 6 bases removed from V and 5 bases from J, the gap between germline ends came to 10 bases. The CDR3 is made up of 11 amino acids. Germline assignment: CDR1 DFQATT and CDR2 SNEGSKA (reference sequence). The CDR3 sequence: CSAVSGETQYF. The CDR3 nucleotides read TGCAGTGCAGTGTCGGGCGAGACCCAGTACTTC.

The genes are TRBV21-1 and TRBJ2-6; the tabulated D call, TRBD1, remains unverified against the DNA. TRBV21-1 is reported as a pseudogene. This CDR3 comprises 16 residues. Here the CDR3 DNA reads TGTGCCAGCAGAAGGACAGGGGAGGCTGGGGCCAACGTCCTGACTTTC. Translated: CASRRTGEAGANVLTF.

The chain joins TRBV5-1 to TRBJ2-5, with 9 nucleotides matching TRBD2. The CDR3 is made up of 19 amino acids. Looked up from germline, CDR1 is SGHRS and CDR2 is YFSETQ. V gave up 1 base and J gave up 3 bases; unmatched junction bases: 16. CDR3 region: CASSLFARGGTSGEETQYF. In DNA, the CDR3 is TGCGCCAGCAGCTTGTTCGCGCGGGGGGGCACTAGCGGAGAAGAGACCCAGTACTTC.

This rearrangement joins TRBV10-3 to TRBJ1-3; D is unclear. Germline lookup yields CDR1 ENHRY and CDR2 SYGVKD. Deletions cut 7 bases from V and 2 bases from J, with 9 bases between. The CDR3 contains 13 residues. CDR3 sequence: CAITKMAGNTIYF. CDR3 DNA: TGTGCCATCACCAAGATGGCTGGAAACACCATATATTTT.

The chain has TRBV12-5 and TRBJ1-3; D is undetermined. CDR1 and CDR2 from the germline V gene are LGHNT and FRNRAP. V was shortened by 4 bases and J by 0 bases, with 1 base between the two germline ends. This CDR3 contains 12 residues. DNA for the CDR3: TGTGCTAGTGGTTCCTCTGGAAACACCATATATTTT. Its protein is CASGSSGNTIYF.

The genes are TRBV28 and TRBJ2-5; D unresolved. Per germline, CDR1 MDHEN and CDR2 SYDVKM. The CDR3 runs to 13 residues. Trimming left V 7 bases short and J 5 bases short, with 14 bases between. The CDR3 DNA follows: TGTGCCAGCACGAGGAGTGGGCCGGAGACCCAGTACTTC. Amino acid sequence: CASTRSGPETQYF.

This clone has more than one count but fewer than ten. V and J are TRBV4-3 and TRBJ2-1, with a possible D match to TRBD2 (5 bases). This CDR3 has 14 residues. Trimming cost V 1 base and J 6 bases, with 10 bases left between them. Germline loops: CDR1 LGHNA, CDR2 YSLEER. CDR3 region: CASSQAGESNEQFF. In DNA, the CDR3 is TGCGCCAGCAGCCAAGCCGGGGAAAGCAATGAGCAGTTCTTC.

This clone came up once. The chain recombines TRBV9 with TRBJ1-4; 7 positions agree with TRBD1. Germline V gene data show CDR1 as SGDLS and CDR2 as YYNGEE. The CDR3 runs 14 residues. The V and J ends lost 4 bases and 5 bases, in that order; junction bases with no gene match: 5. CDR3 loop: CASSRGDSNEKLFF. The CDR3, as DNA: TGTGCCAGCAGCCGAGGGGACAGCAATGAAAAACTGTTTTTT.

The V call is TRBV28, the J call TRBJ2-5, with D hard to call. V lost 6 bases, J lost 5 bases, and 10 bases lay in between. The germline CDR1 and CDR2 sequences are MDHEN and SYDVKM. There are 12 residues in the CDR3. CDR3 protein: CASSPPGETQYF. Here the CDR3 DNA reads TGTGCCAGCAGCCCCCCCGGGGAGACCCAGTACTTC.

The chain carries TRBV10-2 and TRBJ1-5; D ambiguous. This CDR3 has 13 amino acids. Germline CDR1 is WSHSY and CDR2 is SAAADI. Trimming took off 3 bases at V and 4 bases at J, with 7 bases between the two ends. This chain's CDR3 is CASSDFRNQPQHF. The CDR3 bases are TGCGCCAGCAGTGACTTCAGGAATCAGCCCCAGCATTTT.

The CDR3: CASSGLYQPQHF. The CDR3 DNA reads as TGTGCCAGCAGTGGCCTTTATCAGCCCCAGCATTTT. The V and J genes are TRBV6-5 and TRBJ1-5; D uncertain. From germline, CDR1 is MNHEY and CDR2 SVGAGI. Trimming cost V 5 bases and J 5 bases, with 7 bases left between them. The CDR3 is 12 residues long.

This clone was counted only a few times. This rearrangement joins TRBV21-1 to TRBJ2-1; TRBD1, the table's D call, lacks a check against the DNA. TRBV21-1 is a pseudogene locus. The CDR3 has 18 amino acids. This CDR3 is CASSKERGGGILTDEQFF. The CDR3 DNA follows: TGTGCCAGCAGCAAAGAAAGAGGGGGCGGAATACTTACAGATGAGCAGTTCTTC.

This clone was seen only a few times. This sequence joins TRBV2 and TRBJ1-1; D unresolved. CDR1 is SNHLY, CDR2 FYNNEI, per germline. The CDR3 contains 10 residues. V lost 4 bases to trimming and J lost 10 bases, with 7 bases between them. The chain's CDR3 is CASSVLSAFF. CDR3 nucleotides: TGTGCCAGCAGTGTACTGTCAGCTTTCTTT.

This chain joins TRBV7-2 and TRBJ2-7; no definite D call. CDR3 size: 16 residues. Per the germline V gene, CDR1 is SGHTA and CDR2 is FQGNSA. Trimming took 1 base from V and 0 from J, leaving 13 bases between them. Here the CDR3 DNA reads TGTGCCAGCAGCTTAGTGTGGTCGATTACCTCCTACGAGCAGTACTTC. Translated: CASSLVWSITSYEQYF.

The chain links TRBV30 to TRBJ2-7, with D perhaps TRBD2 (6 bases). Germline CDR1 and CDR2: GTSNPN and SVGIG (reference sequence). The length of the CDR3 is 15 residues. V lost 4 bases and J lost 0, with 16 bases in between. CDR3 residues: CAWNLGGHRSYEQYF. The CDR3 region has the DNA TGTGCCTGGAACCTGGGGGGTCACCGCTCCTACGAGCAGTACTTC.

This clone was detected only a few times. The chain has TRBV9 and TRBJ2-6, with 12 bases fitting TRBD1. The CDR3 spans 17 residues. Germline loops: CDR1 SGDLS, CDR2 YYNGEE. Unmatched junction bases numbered 1, after V lost 2 bases and J lost 1 base. CDR3 sequence: CASSVGQGASGANVLTF. CDR3 in DNA: TGTGCCAGCAGCGTGGGACAGGGGGCGTCTGGGGCCAACGTCCTGACTTTC.

Sample share makes this clone medium-sized. V and J are TRBV29-1 and TRBJ1-1, with D possibly matching TRBD1 (6 bases). Germline CDR1 reads SQVTM; CDR2 reads ANQGSEA. Trimming took 5 bases from V and 4 from J, leaving 20 bases between them. The CDR3 runs to 15 residues. CDR3 loop: CSVMGGSQVSTEAFF. The CDR3 nucleotides are TGCAGCGTTATGGGGGGCTCCCAAGTCAGCACTGAAGCTTTCTTT.

The rearrangement links TRBV7-2 to TRBJ1-2; tentatively, D is TRBD1 (5 bases). Trimming removed 2 bases from V and 3 bases from J, with 7 bases in between. The V gene's germline CDR1 is SGHTA and CDR2 FQGNSA. The CDR3 totals 13 residues. CDR3: CASSLKQDYGYTF. CDR3 in DNA: TGTGCCAGCAGCTTAAAACAGGACTATGGCTACACCTTC.